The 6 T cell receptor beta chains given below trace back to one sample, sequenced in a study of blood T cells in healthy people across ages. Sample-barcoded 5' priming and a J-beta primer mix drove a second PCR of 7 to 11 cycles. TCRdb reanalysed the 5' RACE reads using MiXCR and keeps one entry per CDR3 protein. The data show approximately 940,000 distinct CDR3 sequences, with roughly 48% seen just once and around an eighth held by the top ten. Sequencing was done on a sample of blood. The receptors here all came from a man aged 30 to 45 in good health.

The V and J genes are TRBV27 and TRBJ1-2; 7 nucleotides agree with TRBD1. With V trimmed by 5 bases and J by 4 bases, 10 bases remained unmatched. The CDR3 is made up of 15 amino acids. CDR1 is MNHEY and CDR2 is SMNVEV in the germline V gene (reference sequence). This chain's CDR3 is CASSDHRQGFYGYTF. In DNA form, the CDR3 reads TGTGCCAGCAGTGACCACCGACAGGGCTTCTATGGCTACACCTTC.

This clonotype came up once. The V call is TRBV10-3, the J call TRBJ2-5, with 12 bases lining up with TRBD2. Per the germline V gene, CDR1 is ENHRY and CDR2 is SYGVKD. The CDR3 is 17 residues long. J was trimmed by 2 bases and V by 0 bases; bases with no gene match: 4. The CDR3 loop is CAISESPLAGGQETQYF. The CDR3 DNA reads TGTGCCATCAGTGAGTCCCCTCTAGCGGGGGGGCAAGAGACCCAGTACTTC.

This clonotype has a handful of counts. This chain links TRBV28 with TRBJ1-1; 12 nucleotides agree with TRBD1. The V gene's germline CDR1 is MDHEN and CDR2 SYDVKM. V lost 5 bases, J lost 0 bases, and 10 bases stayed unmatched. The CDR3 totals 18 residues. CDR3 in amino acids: CASSPYSGTGGLNTEAFF. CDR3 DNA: TGTGCCAGCAGTCCCTACTCCGGGACAGGGGGCTTGAACACTGAAGCTTTCTTT.

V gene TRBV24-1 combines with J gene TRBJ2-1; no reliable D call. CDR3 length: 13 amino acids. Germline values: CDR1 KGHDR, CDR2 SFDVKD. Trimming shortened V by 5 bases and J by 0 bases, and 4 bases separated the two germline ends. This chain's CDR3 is CATSGSSYNEQFF. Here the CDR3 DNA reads TGTGCCACCAGTGGGAGCTCCTACAATGAGCAGTTCTTC.

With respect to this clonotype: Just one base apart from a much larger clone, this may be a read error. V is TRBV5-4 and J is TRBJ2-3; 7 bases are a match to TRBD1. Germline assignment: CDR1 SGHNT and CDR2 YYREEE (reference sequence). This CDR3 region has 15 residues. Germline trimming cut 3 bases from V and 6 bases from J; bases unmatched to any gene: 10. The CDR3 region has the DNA TGTGCCAGCAGCTGGGAACCAGACAGGGAGGATACGCAGTATTTT. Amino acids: CASSWEPDREDTQYF.

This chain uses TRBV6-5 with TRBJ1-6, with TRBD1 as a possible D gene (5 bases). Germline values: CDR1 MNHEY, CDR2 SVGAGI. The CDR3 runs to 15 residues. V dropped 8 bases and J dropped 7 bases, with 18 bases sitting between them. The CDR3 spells CASLTTGTSNSPLHF. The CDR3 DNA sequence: TGTGCCAGCTTAACGACCGGGACGTCAAATTCACCCCTCCACTTT.